This T cell receptor (beta chain) was obtained from a study of control samples from healthy donors and cancer patients. The method was immunoSEQ multiplex PCR; TCRdb's version includes in-frame clones alone and lacks a portion of them. The sample lists more than 75,000 clones, about 90% occurring once. V trimming: 10 bases; J trimming: 6 bases; junction bases outside the gene matches: 10. The germline CDR1 and CDR2 sequences are LNHDA and SQIVND (reference sequence). This CDR3 has 14 amino acids. Sequenced material: PBMCs. The rearrangement uses TRBV19 and TRBJ1-5; 9 bases agree with TRBD1. The receptor was derived from a woman aged 55-75 years with head and neck cancer. The CDR3 region is CATNPTGGVQPQHF. CDR3 bases: TGTGCCACCAACCCGACAGGGGGAGTTCAGCCCCAGCATTTT. Full variable domain (rest looked up from reference TRBV19 and TRBJ1-5): DGGITQSPKYLFRKEGQNVTLSCEQNLNHDAMYWYRQDPGQGLRLIYYSQIVNDFQKGDIAEGYSVSREKKESFPLTVTSAQKNPTAFYLCATNPTGGVQPQHFGDGTRLSIL.